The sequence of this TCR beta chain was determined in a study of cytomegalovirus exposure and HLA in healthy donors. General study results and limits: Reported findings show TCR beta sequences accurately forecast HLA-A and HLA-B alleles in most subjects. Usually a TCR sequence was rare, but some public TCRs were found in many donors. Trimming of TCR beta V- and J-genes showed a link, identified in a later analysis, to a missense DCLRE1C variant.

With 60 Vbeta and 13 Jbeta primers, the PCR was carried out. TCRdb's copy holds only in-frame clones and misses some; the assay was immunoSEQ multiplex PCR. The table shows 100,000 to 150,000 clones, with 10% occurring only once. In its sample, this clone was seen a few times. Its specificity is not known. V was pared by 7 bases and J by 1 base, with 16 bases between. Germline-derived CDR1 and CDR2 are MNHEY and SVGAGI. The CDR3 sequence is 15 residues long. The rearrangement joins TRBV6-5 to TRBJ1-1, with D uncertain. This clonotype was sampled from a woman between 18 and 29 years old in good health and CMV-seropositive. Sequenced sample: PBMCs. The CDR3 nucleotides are TGTGCCAGCACCATGACGGGTTTAGGGAACACTGAAGCTTTCTTT. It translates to CASTMTGLGNTEAFF.